The following is a T cell receptor beta chain sequence with its context. This clonotype was detected only a few times. No cognate antigen has been identified for it. No qualities accompany the bases; no much larger clone lies one base away. Library generation was performed with RT-PCR. The instrument was an Illumina HiSeq 2500. TCRdb passed the public sequencing reads through fastp at Q25 and MiXCR, retaining productive beta sequences. Every entry covers one CDR3 protein and lists the most common genes and DNA from its rows. This sample gives approximately 530,000 distinct CDR3 sequences in total; around 13% of them show up just once. In total, the top ten clones hold around 13% of the sample. This sample was included in a study of response to subunit inactivated influenza vaccine listed by TCRdb under 2018. Describing the broader study: Deep quantitative profiling of the T cell receptor repertoire was used in the study to follow responses to a trivalent subunit inactivated influenza vaccine.

This sample's time point label indicates: approximately 40 days after influenza vaccine administration. The full study reports these points: It was suggested by the authors that each seasonal influenza vaccination may recruit only a limited number of new T cells.

This receptor was obtained from a man aged 50-59 years who received an inactivated influenza vaccine. Donor details come from another sample of the same person, matched by shared clones. Sample: PBMCs from blood, taken 35 to 45 days after vaccination.

The CDR3 protein: CASSRPGQGALGYTF. The DNA sequence is as follows: TGTGCCAGCAGCCGACCGGGACAGGGGGCGCTGGGCTACACCTTC. In this chain, TRBV3-1 is recombined with TRBJ1-2, and 12 junctional nucleotides match TRBD1. The germline V gene (reference sequence) sets CDR1 to LGHDT and CDR2 to YNNKEL. Taken from cysteine to phenylalanine, the CDR3 has 15 residues. The sequence is cut down to CDR3 DNA, 45 bases in frame from base 1. From V the trimming removes 4 bases and from J it removes 8 bases, while the gene matches leave 8 bases of the junction unaccounted for.